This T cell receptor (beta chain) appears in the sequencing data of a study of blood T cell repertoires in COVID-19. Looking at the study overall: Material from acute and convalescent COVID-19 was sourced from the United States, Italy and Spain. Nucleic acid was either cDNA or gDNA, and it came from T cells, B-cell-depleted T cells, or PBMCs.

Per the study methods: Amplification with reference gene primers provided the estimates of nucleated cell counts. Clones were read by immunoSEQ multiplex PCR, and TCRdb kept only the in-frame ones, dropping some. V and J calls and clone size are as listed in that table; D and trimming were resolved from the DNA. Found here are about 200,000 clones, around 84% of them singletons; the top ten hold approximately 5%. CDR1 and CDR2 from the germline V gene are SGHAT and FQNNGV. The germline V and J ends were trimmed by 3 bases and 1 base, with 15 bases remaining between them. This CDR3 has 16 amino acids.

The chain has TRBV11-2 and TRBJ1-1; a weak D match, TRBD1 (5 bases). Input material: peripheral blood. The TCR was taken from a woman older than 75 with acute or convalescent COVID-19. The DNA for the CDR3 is TGTGCCAGCAGCTTGCCCCCCCAGGGAGGGAACACTGAAGCTTTCTTT. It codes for CASSLPPQGGNTEAFF. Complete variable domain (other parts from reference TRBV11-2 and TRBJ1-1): EAGVAQSPRYKIIEKRQSVAFWCNPISGHATLYWYQQILGQGPKLLIQFQNNGVVDDSQLPKDRFSAERLKGVDSTLKIQPAKLEDSAVYLCASSLPPQGGNTEAFFGQGTRLTVV.